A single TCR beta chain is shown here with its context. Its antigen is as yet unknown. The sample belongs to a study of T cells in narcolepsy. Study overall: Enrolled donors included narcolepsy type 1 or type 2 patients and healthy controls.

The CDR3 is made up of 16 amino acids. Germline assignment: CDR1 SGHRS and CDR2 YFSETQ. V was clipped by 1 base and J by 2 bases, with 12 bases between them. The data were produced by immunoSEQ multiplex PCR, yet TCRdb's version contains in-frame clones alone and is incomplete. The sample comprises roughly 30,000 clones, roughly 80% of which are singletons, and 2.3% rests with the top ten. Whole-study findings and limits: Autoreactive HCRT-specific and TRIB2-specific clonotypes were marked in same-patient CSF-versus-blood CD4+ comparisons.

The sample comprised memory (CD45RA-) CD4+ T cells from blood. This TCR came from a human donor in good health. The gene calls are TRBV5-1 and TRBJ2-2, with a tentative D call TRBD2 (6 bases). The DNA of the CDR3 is TGCGCCAGCAGCTTGAGTTCAGGGACTAACACCGGGGAGCTGTTTTTT. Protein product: CASSLSSGTNTGELFF.